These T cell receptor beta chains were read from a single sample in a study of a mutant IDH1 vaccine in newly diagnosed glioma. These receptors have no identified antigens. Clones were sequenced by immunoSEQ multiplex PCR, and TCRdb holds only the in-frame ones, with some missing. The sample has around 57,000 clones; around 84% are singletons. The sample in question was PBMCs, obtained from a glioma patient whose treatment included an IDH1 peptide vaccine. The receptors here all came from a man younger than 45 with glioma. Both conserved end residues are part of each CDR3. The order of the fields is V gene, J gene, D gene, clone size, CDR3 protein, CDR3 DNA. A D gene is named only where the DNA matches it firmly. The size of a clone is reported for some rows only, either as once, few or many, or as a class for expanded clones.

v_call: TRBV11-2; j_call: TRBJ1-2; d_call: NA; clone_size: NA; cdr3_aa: CASSLSQGYGYTF; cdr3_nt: TGTGCCAGCAGCTTATCACAGGGCTATGGCTACACCTTC
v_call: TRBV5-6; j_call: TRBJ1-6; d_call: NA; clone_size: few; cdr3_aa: CASSLGENGASPLHF; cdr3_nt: TGTGCCAGCAGCTTGGGGGAAAACGGCGCTTCACCCCTCCACTTT
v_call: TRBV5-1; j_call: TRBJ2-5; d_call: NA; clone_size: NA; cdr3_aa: CASTATDQETQYF; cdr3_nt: TGCGCCAGCACAGCGACAGACCAAGAGACCCAGTACTTC
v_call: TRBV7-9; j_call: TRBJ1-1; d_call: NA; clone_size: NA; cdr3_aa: CASSITTEAFF; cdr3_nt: TGTGCCAGCAGCATTACCACTGAAGCTTTCTTT
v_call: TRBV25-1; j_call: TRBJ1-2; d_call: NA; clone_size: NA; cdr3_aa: CASSGEGYGYTF; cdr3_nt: TGTGCCAGCAGTGGGGAGGGCTATGGCTACACCTTC
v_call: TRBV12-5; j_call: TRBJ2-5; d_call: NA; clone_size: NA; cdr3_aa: CASGLVPNLYQETQYF; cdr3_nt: TGTGCTAGTGGTTTGGTACCAAACTTGTACCAAGAGACCCAGTACTTC
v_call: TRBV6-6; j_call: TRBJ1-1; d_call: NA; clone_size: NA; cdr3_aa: CASSYTGGTEAFF; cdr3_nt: TGTGCCAGCAGTTACACCGGGGGCACTGAAGCTTTCTTT
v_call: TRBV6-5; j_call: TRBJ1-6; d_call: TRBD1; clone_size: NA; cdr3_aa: CASSFRDRENSPLHF; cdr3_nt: TGTGCCAGCAGTTTCCGGGACAGAGAGAATTCACCCCTCCACTTT
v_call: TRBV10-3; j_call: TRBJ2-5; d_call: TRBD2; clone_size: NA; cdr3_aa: CAISEGRLAGLSGETQYF; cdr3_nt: TGTGCCATCAGTGAGGGTCGTCTAGCGGGGCTATCAGGGGAGACCCAGTACTTC
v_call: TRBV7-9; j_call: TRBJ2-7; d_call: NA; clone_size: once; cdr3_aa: CASSLTQQSEQYF; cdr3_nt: TGTGCCAGCAGCTTAACCCAACAGTCCGAGCAGTACTTC
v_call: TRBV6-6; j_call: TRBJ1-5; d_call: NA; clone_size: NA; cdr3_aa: CASSSFREAENQPQHF; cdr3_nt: TGTGCCAGCAGTTCCTTCCGAGAAGCCGAAAATCAGCCCCAGCATTTT
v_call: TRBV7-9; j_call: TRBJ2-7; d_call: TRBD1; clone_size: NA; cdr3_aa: CASSFGQGPLRVQYF; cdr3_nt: TGTGCCAGCAGCTTTGGACAGGGTCCTCTACGAGTGCAGTACTTC
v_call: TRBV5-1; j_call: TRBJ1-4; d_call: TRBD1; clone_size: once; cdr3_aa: CASSPRTGDFNEKLFF; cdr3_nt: TGCGCCAGCAGCCCTCGCACAGGGGATTTTAATGAAAAACTGTTTTTT
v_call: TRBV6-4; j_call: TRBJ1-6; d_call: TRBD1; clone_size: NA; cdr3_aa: CASSDRQGVGSPLHF; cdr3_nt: TGTGCCAGCAGTGATCGACAGGGGGTTGGTTCACCCCTCCACTTT
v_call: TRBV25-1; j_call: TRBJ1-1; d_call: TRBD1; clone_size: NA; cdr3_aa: CASSELGQGKGAEAFF; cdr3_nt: TGTGCCAGCAGTGAATTGGGACAGGGGAAGGGCGCTGAAGCTTTCTTT
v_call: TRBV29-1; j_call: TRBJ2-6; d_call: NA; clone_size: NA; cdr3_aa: CSARTAPSGANVLTF; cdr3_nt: TGCAGCGCTCGGACAGCCCCCTCTGGGGCCAACGTCCTGACTTTC
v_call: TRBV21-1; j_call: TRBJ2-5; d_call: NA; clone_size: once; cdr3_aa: CASCFSRDSPCRETQYF; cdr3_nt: TGTGCCAGCTGTTTCTCAAGGGACAGCCCCTGTCGCGAGACCCAGTACTTC
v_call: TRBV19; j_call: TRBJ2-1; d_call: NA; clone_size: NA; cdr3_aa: CASSVQGARRPGRGEQFF; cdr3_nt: TGTGCCAGTAGTGTCCAAGGGGCCAGGCGGCCCGGGAGAGGTGAGCAGTTCTTC
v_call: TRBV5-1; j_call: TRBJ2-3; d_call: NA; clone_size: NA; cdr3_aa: CASSRNEGTQYF; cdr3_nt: TGCGCCAGCAGCAGGAACGAGGGTACGCAGTATTTT
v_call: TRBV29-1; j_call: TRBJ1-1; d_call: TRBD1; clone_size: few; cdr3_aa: CSVDGTVNTEAFF; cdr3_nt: TGCAGCGTTGACGGGACAGTGAACACTGAAGCTTTCTTT
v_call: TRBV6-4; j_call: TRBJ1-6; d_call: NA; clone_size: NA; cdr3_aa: CASSDLSGGSPLHF; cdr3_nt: TGTGCCAGCAGTGACCTGTCAGGAGGTTCACCCCTCCACTTT
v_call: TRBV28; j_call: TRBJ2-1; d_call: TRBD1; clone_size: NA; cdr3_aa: CASRDRDSLYNEQFF; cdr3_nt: TGTGCCAGTCGGGACCGGGACAGCCTTTACAATGAGCAGTTCTTC
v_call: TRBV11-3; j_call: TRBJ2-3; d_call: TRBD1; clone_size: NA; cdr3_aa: CASSSRTGDTQYF; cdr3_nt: TGTGCCAGCAGCAGCAGGACAGGGGATACGCAGTATTTT
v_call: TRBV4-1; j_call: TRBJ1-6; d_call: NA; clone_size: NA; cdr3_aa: CASSQDWGRYNSPLHF; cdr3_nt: TGCGCCAGCAGCCAAGACTGGGGCCGGTATAATTCACCCCTCCACTTT
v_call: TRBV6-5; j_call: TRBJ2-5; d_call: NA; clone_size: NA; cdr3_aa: CASSYSALQETQYF; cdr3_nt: TGTGCCAGCAGTTACTCTGCGCTCCAAGAGACCCAGTACTTC
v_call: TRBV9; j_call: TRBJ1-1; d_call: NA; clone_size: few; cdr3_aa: CASSVPGNTEAFF; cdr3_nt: TGTGCCAGCAGCGTACCTGGTAACACTGAAGCTTTCTTT
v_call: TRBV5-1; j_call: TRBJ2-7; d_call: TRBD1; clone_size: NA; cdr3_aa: CASSRSGQGGYEQYF; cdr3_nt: TGCGCCAGCAGCCGTTCGGGACAGGGCGGTTACGAGCAGTACTTC
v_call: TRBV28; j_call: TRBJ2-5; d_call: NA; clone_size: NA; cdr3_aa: CASRLSRETQYF; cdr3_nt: TGTGCCAGCCGCCTTAGTCGGGAGACCCAGTACTTC
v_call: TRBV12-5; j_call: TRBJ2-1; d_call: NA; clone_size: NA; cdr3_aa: CASGLVNGAGFNNEQFF; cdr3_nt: TGTGCTAGTGGTTTGGTGAATGGGGCGGGGTTCAACAATGAGCAGTTCTTC
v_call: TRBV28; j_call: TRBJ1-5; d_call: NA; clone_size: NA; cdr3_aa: CASSLFPRPQHF; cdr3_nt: TGTGCCAGCAGTTTATTCCCCAGGCCCCAGCATTTT
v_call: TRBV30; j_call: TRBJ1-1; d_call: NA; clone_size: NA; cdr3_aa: CAWSRWRQNTEAFF; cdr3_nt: TGTGCCTGGAGTAGATGGAGACAAAATACTGAAGCTTTCTTT
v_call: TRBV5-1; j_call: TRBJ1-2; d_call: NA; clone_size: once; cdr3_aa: CASTLQPTNYGYTF; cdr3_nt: TGCGCCAGCACCCTACAACCGACTAACTATGGCTACACCTTC
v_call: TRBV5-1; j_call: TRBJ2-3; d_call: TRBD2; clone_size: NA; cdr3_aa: CASSPVGTSGGDAQYTQYF; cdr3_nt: TGCGCCAGCAGCCCCGTCGGGACTAGCGGGGGGGACGCACAATATACGCAGTATTTT
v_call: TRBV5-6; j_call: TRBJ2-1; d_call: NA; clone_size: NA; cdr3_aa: CASSEGGSNNEQFF; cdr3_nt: TGTGCCAGCAGCGAGGGGGGGTCGAACAATGAGCAGTTCTTC
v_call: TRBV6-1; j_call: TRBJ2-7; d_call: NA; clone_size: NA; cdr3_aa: CASAQVSYEQYF; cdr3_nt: TGTGCCAGCGCGCAAGTCTCCTACGAGCAGTACTTC
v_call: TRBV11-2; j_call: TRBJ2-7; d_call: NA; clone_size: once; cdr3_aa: CASSFAQGLFAEQYF; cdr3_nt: TGTGCCAGCAGCTTCGCCCAGGGACTCTTCGCCGAGCAGTACTTC
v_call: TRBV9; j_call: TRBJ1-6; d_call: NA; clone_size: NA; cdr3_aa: CASSGSPGGARNSPLHF; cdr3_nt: TGTGCCAGCAGCGGCTCCCCTGGAGGGGCGAGGAATTCACCCCTCCACTTT
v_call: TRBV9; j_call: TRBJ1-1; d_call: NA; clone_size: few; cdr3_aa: CASSMGVDTEAFF; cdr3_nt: TGTGCCAGCAGCATGGGGGTTGATACTGAAGCTTTCTTT
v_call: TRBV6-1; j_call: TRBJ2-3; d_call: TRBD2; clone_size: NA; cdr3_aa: CASTLAVTTDTQYF; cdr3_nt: TGTGCCAGCACACTAGCGGTGACCACAGATACGCAGTATTTT
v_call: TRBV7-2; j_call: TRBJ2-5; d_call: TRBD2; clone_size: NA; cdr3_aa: CASSLAGGKETQYF; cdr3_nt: TGTGCCAGCAGCTTAGCGGGGGGGAAAGAGACCCAGTACTTC
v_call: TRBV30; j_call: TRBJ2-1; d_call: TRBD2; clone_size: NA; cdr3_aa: CAWIPPRVAGGAYNEQFF; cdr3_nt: TGTGCCTGGATCCCGCCTCGGGTAGCGGGGGGCGCCTACAATGAGCAGTTCTTC
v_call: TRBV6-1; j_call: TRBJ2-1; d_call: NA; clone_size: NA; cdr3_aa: CASGSGRQNEQFF; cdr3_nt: TGTGCCAGCGGATCGGGGCGTCAGAATGAGCAGTTCTTC
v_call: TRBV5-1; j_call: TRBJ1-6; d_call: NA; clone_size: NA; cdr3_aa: CASSPDWASLHF; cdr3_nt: TGCGCCAGCAGCCCAGACTGGGCATCCCTCCACTTT
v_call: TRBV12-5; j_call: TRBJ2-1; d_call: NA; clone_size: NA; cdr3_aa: CASGFRALGSYNEQFF; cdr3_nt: TGTGCTAGTGGTTTTCGAGCGCTGGGTTCCTACAATGAGCAGTTCTTC
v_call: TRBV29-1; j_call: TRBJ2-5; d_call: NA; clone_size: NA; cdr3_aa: CSVRGTRTADEETQYF; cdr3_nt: TGCAGCGTGAGGGGCACTCGGACCGCCGATGAAGAGACCCAGTACTTC
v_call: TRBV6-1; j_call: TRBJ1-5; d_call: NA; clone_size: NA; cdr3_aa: CASCEQYNQPQHF; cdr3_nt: TGTGCCAGCTGCGAACAGTACAATCAGCCCCAGCATTTT
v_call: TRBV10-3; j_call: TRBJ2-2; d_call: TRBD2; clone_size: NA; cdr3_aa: CAISWTSGRTGELFF; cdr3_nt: TGTGCCATCAGTTGGACTAGCGGGAGGACCGGGGAGCTGTTTTTT
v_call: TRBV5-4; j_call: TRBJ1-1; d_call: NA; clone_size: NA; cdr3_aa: CASSPSSRVGTEAFF; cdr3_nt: TGTGCCAGCAGTCCGAGTAGCAGGGTCGGGACTGAAGCTTTCTTT
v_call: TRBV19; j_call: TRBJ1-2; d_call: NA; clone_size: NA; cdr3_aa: CASKYGYGYTF; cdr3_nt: TGTGCCAGTAAATACGGGTATGGCTACACCTTC
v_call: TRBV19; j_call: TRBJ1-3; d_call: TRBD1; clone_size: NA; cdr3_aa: CASRTYRGPGNTIYF; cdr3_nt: TGTGCCAGTAGGACGTACAGGGGGCCTGGAAACACCATATATTTT
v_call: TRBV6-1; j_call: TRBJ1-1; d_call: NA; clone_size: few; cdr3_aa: CAVPTGVVNTEAFF; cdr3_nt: TGTGCCGTCCCAACCGGGGTCGTGAACACTGAAGCTTTCTTT